Detailed here is one T cell receptor beta chain. Its specificity is not known. This entry comes from a study of CD4 T cells in relation to SARS-CoV-2 and coronaviruses. In the study overall: Convalescent donors were aged about 21 to 72, with median roughly 42 years. Crossreactive spike epitopes shared across donors were mapped to their HLA restriction.

Germline values: CDR1 SQVTM, CDR2 ANQGSEA. CDR3 length: 13 residues. V was trimmed by 5 bases and J by 1 base, leaving 11 bases between them. This table comes from immunoSEQ multiplex PCR, and its TCRdb copy is limited to in-frame clones, with some not included. Of about 36,000 clones in the sample, about four fifths are singletons; the top ten hold around 7%. This clonotype was sampled from an adult with COVID-19. The V gene is TRBV29-1, the J gene TRBJ2-5; a weak D match, TRBD2 (5 bases). Sequencing input: naive CD4+ T cells from PBMCs, cultured in vitro. Subset noted: naive CD4+ T cells isolated by negative enrichment. The CDR3 DNA reads as TGCAGCGTTTGCCGGAGCGGCCAAGAGACCCAGTACTTC. This translates into CSVCRSGQETQYF.